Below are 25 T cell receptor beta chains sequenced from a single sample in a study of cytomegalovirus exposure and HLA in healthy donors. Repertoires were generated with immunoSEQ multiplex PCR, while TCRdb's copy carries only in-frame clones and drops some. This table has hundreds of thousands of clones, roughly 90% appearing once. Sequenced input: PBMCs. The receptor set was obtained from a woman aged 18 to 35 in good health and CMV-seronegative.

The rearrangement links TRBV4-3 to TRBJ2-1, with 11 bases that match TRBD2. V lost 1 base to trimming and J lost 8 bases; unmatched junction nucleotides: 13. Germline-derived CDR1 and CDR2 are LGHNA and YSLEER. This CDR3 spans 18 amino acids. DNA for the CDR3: TGCGCCAGCAGCCAAGGCCCACCACTAGCGGGAGCTTCCGATGAGCAGTTCTTC. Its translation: CASSQGPPLAGASDEQFF.

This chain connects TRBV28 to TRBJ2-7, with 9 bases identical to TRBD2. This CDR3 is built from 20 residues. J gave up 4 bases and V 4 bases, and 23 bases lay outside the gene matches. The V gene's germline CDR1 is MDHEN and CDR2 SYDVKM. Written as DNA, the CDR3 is TGTGCCAGCAGTTCGGCCATGTTATGGGCTAGCGGGAACGTGGGGTACGAGCAGTACTTC. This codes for CASSSAMLWASGNVGYEQYF.

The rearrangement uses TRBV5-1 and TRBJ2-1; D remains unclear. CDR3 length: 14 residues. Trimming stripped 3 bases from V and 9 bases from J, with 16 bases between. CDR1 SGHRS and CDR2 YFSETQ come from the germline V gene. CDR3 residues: CASSSRTAGGEQFF. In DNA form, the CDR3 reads TGCGCCAGCAGCTCTCGTACGGCCGGCGGTGAGCAGTTCTTC.

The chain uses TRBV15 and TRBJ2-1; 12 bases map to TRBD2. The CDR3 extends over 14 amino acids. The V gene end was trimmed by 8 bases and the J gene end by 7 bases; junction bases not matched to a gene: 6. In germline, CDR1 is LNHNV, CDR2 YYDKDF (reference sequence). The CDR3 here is CATAPSGRANEQFF. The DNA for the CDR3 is TGTGCCACCGCCCCTAGCGGGAGGGCTAATGAGCAGTTCTTC. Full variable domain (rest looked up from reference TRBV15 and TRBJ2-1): DAMVIQNPRYQVTQFGKPVTLSCSQTLNHNVMYWYQQKSSQAPKLLFHYYDKDFNNEADTPDNFQSRRPNTSFCFLDIRSPGLGDTAMYLCATAPSGRANEQFFGPGTRLTVL.

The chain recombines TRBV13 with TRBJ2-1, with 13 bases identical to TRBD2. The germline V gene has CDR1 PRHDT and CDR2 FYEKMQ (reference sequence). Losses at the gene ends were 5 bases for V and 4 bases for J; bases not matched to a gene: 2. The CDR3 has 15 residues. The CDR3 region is CASSPGLAGYNEQFF. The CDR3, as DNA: TGTGCCAGCAGCCCGGGACTAGCGGGATACAATGAGCAGTTCTTC.

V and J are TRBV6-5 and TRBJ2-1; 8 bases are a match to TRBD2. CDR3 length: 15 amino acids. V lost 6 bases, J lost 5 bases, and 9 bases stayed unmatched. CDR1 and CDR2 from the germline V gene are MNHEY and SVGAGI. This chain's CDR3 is CASSLTSGPNNEQFF. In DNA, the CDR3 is TGTGCCAGCAGCTTAACTAGCGGCCCAAACAATGAGCAGTTCTTC.

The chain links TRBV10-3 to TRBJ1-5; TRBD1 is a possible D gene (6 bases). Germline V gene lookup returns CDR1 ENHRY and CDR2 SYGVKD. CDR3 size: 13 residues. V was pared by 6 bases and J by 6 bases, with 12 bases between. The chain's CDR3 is CAISDQGSQPQHF. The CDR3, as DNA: TGTGCCATCAGCGATCAGGGGAGTCAGCCCCAGCATTTT.

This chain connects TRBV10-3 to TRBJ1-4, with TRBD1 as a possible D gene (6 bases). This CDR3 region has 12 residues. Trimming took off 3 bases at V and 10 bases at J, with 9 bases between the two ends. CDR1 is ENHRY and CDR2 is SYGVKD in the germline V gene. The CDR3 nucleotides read TGTGCCATCAGTGAACAGGGCGGAAAACTGTTTTTT. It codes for CAISEQGGKLFF.

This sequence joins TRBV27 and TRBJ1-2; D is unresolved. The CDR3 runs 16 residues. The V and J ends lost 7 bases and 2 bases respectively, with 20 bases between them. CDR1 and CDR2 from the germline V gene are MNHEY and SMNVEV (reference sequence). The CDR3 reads CASTPVEVYLNYGYTF. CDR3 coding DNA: TGTGCCAGCACGCCCGTAGAGGTATACCTCAACTATGGCTACACCTTC.

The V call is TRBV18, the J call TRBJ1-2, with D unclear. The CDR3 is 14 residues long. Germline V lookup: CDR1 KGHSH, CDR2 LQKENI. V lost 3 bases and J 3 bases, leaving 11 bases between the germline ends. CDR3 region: CASSPPGPDYGYTF. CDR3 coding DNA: TGTGCCAGCTCACCTCCGGGTCCTGACTATGGCTACACCTTC.

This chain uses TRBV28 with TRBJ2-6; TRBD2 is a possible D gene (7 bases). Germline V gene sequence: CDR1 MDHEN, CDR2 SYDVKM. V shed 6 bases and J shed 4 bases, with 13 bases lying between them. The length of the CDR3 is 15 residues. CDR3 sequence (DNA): TGTGCCAGCAGAGGGGGAGGGTCCGGGGCCAACGTCCTGACTTTC. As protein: CASRGGGSGANVLTF.

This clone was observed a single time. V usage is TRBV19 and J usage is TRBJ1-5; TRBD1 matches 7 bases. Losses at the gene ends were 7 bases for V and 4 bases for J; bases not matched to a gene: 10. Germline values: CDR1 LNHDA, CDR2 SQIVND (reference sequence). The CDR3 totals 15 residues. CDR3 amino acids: CASNNPDRRNQPQHF. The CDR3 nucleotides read TGTGCCAGTAATAATCCGGACAGGCGAAATCAGCCCCAGCATTTT.

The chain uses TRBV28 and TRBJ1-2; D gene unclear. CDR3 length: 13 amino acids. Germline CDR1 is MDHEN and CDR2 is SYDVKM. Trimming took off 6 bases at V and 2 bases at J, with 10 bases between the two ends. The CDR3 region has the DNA TGTGCCAGCAGATCCCAGAGGAACTATGGCTACACCTTC. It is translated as CASRSQRNYGYTF.

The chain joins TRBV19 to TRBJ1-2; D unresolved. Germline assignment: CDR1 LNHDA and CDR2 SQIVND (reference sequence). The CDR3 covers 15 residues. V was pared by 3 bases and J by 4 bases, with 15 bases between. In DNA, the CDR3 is TGTGCCAGTAGTATTGGGTCAGGCCCCATCTATGGCTACACCTTC. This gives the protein CASSIGSGPIYGYTF.

The CDR3 nucleotides read TGTGCCAGCATTCGGGGGGGGTATGGCTACACCTTC. As protein: CASIRGGYGYTF. The V call is TRBV2, the J call TRBJ1-2; D is perhaps TRBD1 (5 bases). The CDR3 runs 12 residues. Trimming removed 7 bases from V and 5 bases from J, with 11 bases in between. The germline V gene has CDR1 SNHLY and CDR2 FYNNEI.

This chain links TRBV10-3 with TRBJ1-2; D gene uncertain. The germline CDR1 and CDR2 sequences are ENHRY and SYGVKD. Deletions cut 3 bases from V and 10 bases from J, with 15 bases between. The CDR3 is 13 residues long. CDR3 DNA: TGTGCCATCAGTGAAGGCCGACACATGGTCTACACCTTC. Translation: CAISEGRHMVYTF.

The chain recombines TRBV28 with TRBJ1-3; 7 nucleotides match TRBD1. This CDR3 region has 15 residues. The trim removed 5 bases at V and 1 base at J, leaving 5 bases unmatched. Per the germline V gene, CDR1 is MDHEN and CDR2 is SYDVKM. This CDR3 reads CASSAGTVSGNTIYF. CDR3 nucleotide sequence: TGTGCCAGCAGTGCAGGGACAGTATCTGGAAACACCATATATTTT.

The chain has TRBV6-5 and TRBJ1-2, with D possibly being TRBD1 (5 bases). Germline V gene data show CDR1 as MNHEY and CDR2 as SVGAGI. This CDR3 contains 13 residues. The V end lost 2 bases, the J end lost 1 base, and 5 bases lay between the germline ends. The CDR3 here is CASSYQGNYGYTF. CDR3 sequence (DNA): TGTGCCAGCAGTTACCAGGGTAACTATGGCTACACCTTC.

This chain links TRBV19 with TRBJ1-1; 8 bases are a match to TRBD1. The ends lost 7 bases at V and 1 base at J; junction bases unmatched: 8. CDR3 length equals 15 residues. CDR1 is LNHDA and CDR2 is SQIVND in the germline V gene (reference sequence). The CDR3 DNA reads TGTGCCAGTACCACACGGACAGGGACGAACACTGAAGCTTTCTTT. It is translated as CASTTRTGTNTEAFF.

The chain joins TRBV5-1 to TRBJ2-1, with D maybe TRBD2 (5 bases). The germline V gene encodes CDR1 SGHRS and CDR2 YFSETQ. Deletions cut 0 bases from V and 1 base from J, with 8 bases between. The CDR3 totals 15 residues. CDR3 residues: CASSLDGLSYNEQFF. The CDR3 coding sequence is TGCGCCAGCAGCTTGGATGGACTTTCCTACAATGAGCAGTTCTTC.

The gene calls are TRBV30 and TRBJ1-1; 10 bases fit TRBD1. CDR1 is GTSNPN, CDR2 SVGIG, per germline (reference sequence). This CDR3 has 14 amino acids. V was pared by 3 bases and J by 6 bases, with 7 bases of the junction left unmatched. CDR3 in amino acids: CAWRERGTGAEAFF. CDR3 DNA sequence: TGTGCCTGGAGAGAGAGAGGGACAGGGGCTGAAGCTTTCTTT.

Written as DNA, the CDR3 is TGTGCCAGCAGTTTATGGCAGGCTGTCACCGGGGAGCTGTTTTTT. It specifies CASSLWQAVTGELFF. The V and J genes are TRBV28 and TRBJ2-2; D is ambiguous. Trimming removed 0 bases at V and 4 bases at J, with 9 bases between. Germline values: CDR1 MDHEN, CDR2 SYDVKM. CDR3 size: 15 residues. Full variable domain (missing parts from reference TRBV28 and TRBJ2-2): DVKVTQSSRYLVKRTGEKVFLECVQDMDHENMFWYRQDPGLGLRLIYFSYDVKMKEKGDIPEGYSVSREKKERFSLILESASTNQTSMYLCASSLWQAVTGELFFGEGSRLTVL.

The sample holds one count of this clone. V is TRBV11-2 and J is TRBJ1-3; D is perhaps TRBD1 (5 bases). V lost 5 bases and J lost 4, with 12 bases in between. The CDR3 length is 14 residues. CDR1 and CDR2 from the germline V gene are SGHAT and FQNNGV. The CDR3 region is CASSGMRGGNTIYF. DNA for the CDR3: TGTGCCAGCAGCGGCATGCGGGGCGGAAACACCATATATTTT.

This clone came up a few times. This CDR3 is CASSEVREGTPLHF. The CDR3 nucleotides read TGTGCCAGCAGTGAAGTGCGGGAGGGCACACCCCTCCACTTT. V and J are TRBV6-1 and TRBJ1-6; D not certain. Germline-derived CDR1 and CDR2 are MNHNS and SASEGT. The CDR3 covers 14 residues. The V and J ends lost 1 base and 11 bases respectively, with 12 bases between them.

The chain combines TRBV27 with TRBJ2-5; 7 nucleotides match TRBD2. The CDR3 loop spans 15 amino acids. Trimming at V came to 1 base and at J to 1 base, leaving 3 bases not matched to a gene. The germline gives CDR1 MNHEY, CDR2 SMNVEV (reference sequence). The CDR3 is CASSLYAGVQETQYF. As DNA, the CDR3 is TGTGCCAGCAGTTTATATGCGGGGGTCCAAGAGACCCAGTACTTC.